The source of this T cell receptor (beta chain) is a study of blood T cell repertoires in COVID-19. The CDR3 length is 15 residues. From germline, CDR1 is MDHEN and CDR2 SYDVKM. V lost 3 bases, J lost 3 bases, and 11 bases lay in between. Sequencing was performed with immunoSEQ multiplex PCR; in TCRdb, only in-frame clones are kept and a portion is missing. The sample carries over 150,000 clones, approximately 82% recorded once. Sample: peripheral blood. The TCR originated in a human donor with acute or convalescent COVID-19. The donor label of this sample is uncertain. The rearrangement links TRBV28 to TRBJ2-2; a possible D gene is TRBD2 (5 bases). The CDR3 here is CASSLRLAYTGELFF. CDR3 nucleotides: TGTGCCAGCAGTTTGAGGCTAGCCTACACCGGGGAGCTGTTTTTT.